This T cell receptor beta chain was identified during a study of blood T cell repertoires in COVID-19. Overall study: PBMCs, B-cell-depleted T cells, or T cells were the source of the cDNA or gDNA that made up the material.

This CDR3 contains 18 residues. With 0 bases clipped from V and 0 bases from J, the junction kept 8 bases outside the gene matches. Germline CDR1 reads MRHNA; CDR2 reads SNTAGT. In the authors' workflow: It was from reference gene primer amplification that nucleated cell counts were estimated. Repertoires were generated with immunoSEQ multiplex PCR, while TCRdb's copy carries only in-frame clones and drops some. V and J calls plus clone size are reproduced from that table; the DNA served to infer D and trimming. The sample includes under 250,000 clones, about 84% of them seen just once. V gene TRBV6-4 combines with J gene TRBJ2-7, with TRBD2 matching 10 bases. The sequence came from a human donor in a cohort sampled during active COVID-19. Sequenced sample: peripheral blood. CDR3 nucleotide sequence: TGTGCCAGCAGTGACTCGACTAGCGGGCCGTCCCTCTCCTACGAGCAGTACTTC. This gives the protein CASSDSTSGPSLSYEQYF.